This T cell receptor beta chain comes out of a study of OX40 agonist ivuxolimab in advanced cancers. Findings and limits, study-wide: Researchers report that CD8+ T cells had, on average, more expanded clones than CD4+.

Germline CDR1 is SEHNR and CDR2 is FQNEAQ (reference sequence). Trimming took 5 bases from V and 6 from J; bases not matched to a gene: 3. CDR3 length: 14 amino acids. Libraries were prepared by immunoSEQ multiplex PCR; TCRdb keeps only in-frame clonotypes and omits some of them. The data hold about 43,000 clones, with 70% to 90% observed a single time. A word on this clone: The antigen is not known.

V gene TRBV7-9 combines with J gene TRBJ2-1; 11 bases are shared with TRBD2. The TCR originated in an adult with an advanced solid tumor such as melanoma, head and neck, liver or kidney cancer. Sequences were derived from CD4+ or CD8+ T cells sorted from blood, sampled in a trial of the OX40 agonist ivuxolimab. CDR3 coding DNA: TGTGCCAGCAGCGCGGGGACTAGCGGCAATGAGCAGTTCTTC. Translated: CASSAGTSGNEQFF.